This T cell receptor beta chain was retrieved from a study of early T cells in non-severe SARS-CoV-2 infection. In this sample, this clonotype turned up many times. Unique molecular identifiers (one per individual cDNA molecule) were attached. A single record per CDR3 protein comes from TCRdb applying MiXCR to the 5' RACE reads. The table has about 64,000 distinct CDR3 sequences, 4.9% seen once. From germline, CDR1 is SGHVS and CDR2 FQNEAQ. The CDR3 extends over 17 amino acids. V lost 6 bases and J lost 0, with 20 bases in between. The sequence derives from an adult who was a healthcare worker with PCR-confirmed SARS-CoV-2 infection or an uninfected control (not recorded which). The sample taken for sequencing was whole blood. This chain joins TRBV7-8 and TRBJ1-1; D gene unclear. The CDR3 nucleotides read TGTGCCAGCAGTTTCAACCGAGACCGCCACATGAACACTGAAGCTTTCTTT. The encoded protein is CASSFNRDRHMNTEAFF.